These 32 T cell receptor beta chains came from one sample sequenced in a study of human T cells and chemical hapten exposure. TCRdb used MiXCR to reprocess the RACE reads, holding one entry per CDR3 protein. This sample carries over 100,000 distinct CDR3 sequences, approximately 8.8% of them seen once, and the ten largest clones take 3.1%. The time point here: patch test 2, 6 weeks after DPC sensitization. Described treatment: therapeutic diphenylcyclopropenone sensitization with weekly scalp DPC. This sample comprised whole blood, obtained in connection with sensitization to the hapten diphenylcyclopropenone (DPC). All receptors derive from a woman in her 40s with alopecia areata. Some clones in this sample may be carry-over from other donors' samples.

This clonotype has only a few counts. This chain uses TRBV12-5 with TRBJ1-2; no clear D. The germline CDR1 and CDR2 sequences are LGHNT and FRNRAP. V lost 6 bases to trimming and J lost 2 bases, with 13 bases between them. This CDR3 spans 14 amino acids. CDR3 sequence (DNA): TGTGCTAGTGGATATACCCCGGGGAACTATGGCTACACCTTC. Its protein is CASGYTPGNYGYTF.

This clonotype was observed at least ten times. The chain carries TRBV4-1 and TRBJ2-1; perhaps TRBD1 as D (6 bases). Germline V gives CDR1 MGHRA, CDR2 YSYEKL. V was cut by 6 bases and J by 7 bases, with 16 bases left in between. The CDR3 runs 14 residues. The CDR3 DNA sequence: TGCGCCAGCAGTCATCCCCCAGGGGTGAATGAGCAGTTCTTC. This gives the protein CASSHPPGVNEQFF.

The chain links TRBV6-1 to TRBJ2-4; 7 bases are shared with TRBD1. Losses at the gene ends were 10 bases for V and 3 bases for J; bases not matched to a gene: 6. The CDR3 spans 13 residues. CDR1 and CDR2 from the germline V gene are MNHNS and SASEGT. The CDR3 sequence is CATIDRDKNIQYF. The CDR3 DNA follows: TGTGCCACGATTGACAGGGACAAAAACATTCAGTACTTC.

This clonotype was detected ten times or more. The chain has TRBV13 and TRBJ1-3; D remains ambiguous. The ends were cut back, 5 bases at V and 4 bases at J, with 15 bases in the middle. CDR1 is PRHDT, CDR2 FYEKMQ, per germline (reference sequence). This CDR3 has 15 amino acids. CDR3 residues: CASSPGRVLGNTIYF. The CDR3 region has the DNA TGTGCCAGCAGCCCCGGGAGGGTGTTAGGAAACACCATATATTTT.

This clonotype appeared a few times. J is TRBJ2-7 and V is TRBV9; D call uncertain. Germline V lookup: CDR1 SGDLS, CDR2 YYNGEE. This CDR3 region has 10 residues. V was cut by 4 bases and J by 9 bases, with 8 bases left in between. The CDR3 protein is CASSPPGQYF. DNA for the CDR3: TGTGCCAGCAGCCCGCCAGGGCAGTACTTC.

This clonotype has just a few counts. V gene TRBV23-1 combines with J gene TRBJ2-3, with D perhaps TRBD1 (5 bases). TRBV23-1 is known as an ORF, though its function is uncertain. The CDR3 runs to 16 residues. Between the trimmed V and J ends, which lost 9 bases and 3 bases, there was a span of 22 bases. DNA of the CDR3: TGCGCCAGTTGTATAAGACAGACCTTACAAACAGATACGCAGTATTTT. This encodes CASCIRQTLQTDTQYF.

In the case of this clonotype: Just one base apart from a much larger clone, this may be a read error. The chain links TRBV7-8 to TRBJ2-2, with D possibly TRBD2 on 5 matching bases. Germline V gene data show CDR1 as SGHVS and CDR2 as FQNEAQ. The length of the CDR3 is 14 residues. This CDR3 is CASSPTGNTGEQFF. CDR3 in DNA: TGTGCCAGCAGCCCCACGGGCAACACCGGGGAGCAGTTTTTT.

This clonotype was counted a single time. V is TRBV6-1 and J is TRBJ1-5; TRBD1 matches 8 bases. Germline V CDR1 and CDR2: MNHNS, SASEGT. The CDR3 length is 14 residues. V shed 4 bases and J 4 bases; nucleotides not matched to a gene: 3. The CDR3 nucleotides are TGTGCCAGCAGTGCCGACAGGGGAAATCAGCCCCAGCATTTT. The encoded protein is CASSADRGNQPQHF.

By share, this clonotype ranks as medium-sized. V usage is TRBV11-2 and J usage is TRBJ1-4; D ambiguous. CDR1 SGHAT and CDR2 FQNNGV come from the germline V gene. The V end lost 5 bases, the J end lost 7 bases, and 8 bases lay between the germline ends. CDR3 length: 12 residues. The CDR3 region is CASSLAPEKLFF. CDR3 coding DNA: TGTGCCAGCAGCCTCGCCCCTGAAAAACTGTTTTTT. Using reference TRBV11-2 and TRBJ1-4 for the parts outside the CDR3, the full variable domain is EAGVAQSPRYKIIEKRQSVAFWCNPISGHATLYWYQQILGQGPKLLIQFQNNGVVDDSQLPKDRFSAERLKGVDSTLKIQPAKLEDSAVYLCASSLAPEKLFFGSGTQLSVL.

This clonotype was seen a handful of times. The chain combines TRBV12-3 or TRBV12-4 with TRBJ1-2, with 9 bases matching TRBD1. J lost 0 bases, V lost 1 base, and 3 bases had no gene match. The length of the CDR3 is 16 residues. CDR3 sequence: CASSLGDRAPNYGYTF. CDR3 nucleotide sequence: TGTGCCAGCAGTTTAGGGGACAGGGCTCCTAACTATGGCTACACCTTC.

This clonotype was detected ten times or more. This chain links TRBV7-6 with TRBJ2-2; D perhaps matches TRBD1 (5 bases). Trimming removed 4 bases from V and 1 base from J, with 7 bases in between. Germline CDR1 is SGHVS and CDR2 is FNYEAQ. The CDR3 runs 14 residues. CDR3 loop: CASSSTENTGELFF. The CDR3 DNA follows: TGTGCCAGCAGCTCGACAGAGAACACCGGGGAGCTGTTTTTT. Supplemented by reference TRBV7-6 and TRBJ2-2, the full variable domain reads GAGVSQSPRYKVTKRGQDVALRCDPISGHVSLYWYRQALGQGPEFLTYFNYEAQQDKSGLPNDRFSAERPEGSISTLTIQRTEQRDSAMYRCASSSTENTGELFFGEGSRLTVL.

This clonotype was detected only a few times. This sequence joins TRBV3-1 and TRBJ1-4; the D is unclear. Germline CDR1 and CDR2: LGHDT and YNNKEL (reference sequence). V shed 2 bases and J shed 5 bases, with 6 bases lying between them. CDR3 length: 13 amino acids. In DNA, the CDR3 is TGTGCCAGCAGCCAACAGCAAAATGAAAAACTGTTTTTT. Its protein product is CASSQQQNEKLFF.

The CDR3 bases are TGTGCCAGCAGCGCCAGAGTAAAGTCCTACGAGCAGTACTTC. Encoded protein: CASSARVKSYEQYF. V is TRBV7-2 and J is TRBJ2-7; the D is unclear. This CDR3 has 14 amino acids. The V gene lost 5 bases and the J gene lost 1 base, with 12 bases spanning the gap. Germline V gene lookup returns CDR1 SGHTA and CDR2 FQGNSA.

This clonotype was seen just once. A read error is possible here, since a much larger clone lies one base away. The genes are TRBV27 and TRBJ2-5, with D hard to call. Looked up from germline, CDR1 is MNHEY and CDR2 is SMNVEV (reference sequence). This CDR3 comprises 13 residues. CDR3 nucleotides: TGTGCCAGCAGTTTCCGGTACCAAGAGAGCCAGTACTTC. It translates to CASSFRYQESQYF.

This clonotype has only a few counts. The rearrangement joins TRBV11-3 to TRBJ2-1; TRBD2 matches 13 bases. Germline V lookup: CDR1 SGHNT, CDR2 YENEEA. This CDR3 region has 16 residues. Trimming at V came to 5 bases and at J to 5 bases, leaving 6 bases not matched to a gene. CDR3 protein: CASSTRTSGGHNEQFF. CDR3 bases: TGTGCCAGCAGCACTCGGACTAGCGGGGGACACAATGAGCAGTTCTTC.

This clonotype has at least ten counts. This rearrangement joins TRBV7-3 to TRBJ1-1; D gene ambiguous. The V gene's germline CDR1 is SGHTA and CDR2 FQGTGA. This CDR3 spans 13 amino acids. V lost 5 bases and J lost 2, with 9 bases in between. CDR3: CASSAGDNTEAFF. For the CDR3, the DNA is TGTGCCAGCAGCGCAGGAGATAACACTGAAGCTTTCTTT.

This clonotype was seen repeatedly, ten times or more. The chain combines TRBV7-3 with TRBJ2-1, with 10 bases that match TRBD1. CDR1 and CDR2 from the germline V gene are SGHTA and FQGTGA. The CDR3 covers 16 residues. Trimming cost V 5 bases and J 8 bases; bases outside gene matches: 12. The CDR3 reads CASSPRDRGPGDEQFF. CDR3 in DNA: TGTGCCAGCAGCCCACGGGACAGGGGCCCCGGCGATGAGCAGTTCTTC.

This clonotype was observed at least ten times. This sequence joins TRBV10-3 and TRBJ2-2; possible D gene TRBD2, 6 bases. In germline, CDR1 is ENHRY, CDR2 SYGVKD. The CDR3 runs to 17 residues. V lost 3 bases and J 2 bases, leaving 16 bases between the germline ends. The CDR3 region has the DNA TGTGCCATCAGTGATGGTCGGGACTCATTCAACACCGGGGAGCTGTTTTTT. Translated: CAISDGRDSFNTGELFF.

V and J are TRBV29-1 and TRBJ1-1; no clear D. CDR3 size: 13 residues. Trimming shortened V by 6 bases and J by 4 bases, and 15 bases separated the two germline ends. Germline loops: CDR1 SQVTM, CDR2 ANQGSEA. The CDR3 is CSVRRGEGTEAFF. CDR3 DNA: TGCAGCGTCCGACGGGGTGAGGGCACTGAAGCTTTCTTT.

This clonotype occurred a few times. The rearrangement uses TRBV3-1 and TRBJ1-2, with D possibly being TRBD1 (6 bases). Per the germline V gene, CDR1 is LGHDT and CDR2 is YNNKEL (reference sequence). V was pared by 4 bases and J by 8 bases, with 17 bases between. This CDR3 has 14 amino acids. CDR3 nucleotides: TGTGCCAGCAGCCCTATGGTCGGGACACGGGGCTACACCTTC. Translation gives CASSPMVGTRGYTF.

This clonotype was observed many times. The chain couples TRBV5-1 to TRBJ1-1, with D possibly TRBD1 on 5 matching bases. This CDR3 spans 15 amino acids. Germline V gene data show CDR1 as SGHRS and CDR2 as YFSETQ. V shed 1 base and J shed 7 bases, with 17 bases lying between them. The CDR3 spells CASSLTGEKPVEAFF. The CDR3 DNA follows: TGCGCCAGCAGCTTGACAGGCGAGAAACCTGTTGAAGCTTTCTTT.

Ten or more counts support this clonotype. V usage is TRBV10-3 and J usage is TRBJ2-1; 10 bases are a match to TRBD2. This CDR3 has 14 amino acids. Germline CDR1 reads ENHRY; CDR2 reads SYGVKD. With V trimmed by 6 bases and J by 9 bases, 8 bases remained unmatched. CDR3 DNA: TGTGCCATCAGACTCAGCGGGGGGGCCGGTGAGCAGTTCTTC. It encodes CAIRLSGGAGEQFF.

This clonotype was counted many times. The chain is built from TRBV4-2 and TRBJ2-7, with 8 bases aligning to TRBD1. The CDR3 sequence is 13 residues long. Germline CDR1 is LGHNA and CDR2 is YNFKEQ. Trimming removed 1 base from V and 9 bases from J; junction bases left unmatched: 5. The CDR3 region has the DNA TGTGCCAGCAGCCAAGCGGACAGGGAAGGGCAGTACTTC. Translating gives CASSQADREGQYF.

This clonotype was recorded at least ten times. The V call is TRBV12-5, the J call TRBJ1-2, with TRBD1 matching over 8 bases. The CDR3 length is 16 residues. Germline assignment: CDR1 LGHNT and CDR2 FRNRAP. The V and J ends lost 2 bases and 0 bases, in that order; junction bases with no gene match: 5. CDR3 protein: CASGLPRTGTNYGYTF. DNA for the CDR3: TGTGCTAGTGGTTTGCCCCGGACAGGGACTAACTATGGCTACACCTTC.

This clonotype has at least ten counts. V gene TRBV12-3 or TRBV12-4 combines with J gene TRBJ1-2, with D perhaps TRBD1 (6 bases). The V end was cut by 7 bases, the J end by 4 bases, with 16 bases between. This CDR3 region has 14 residues. CDR3 DNA: TGTGCCAGCATCCTAGGACAGCTTACCTATGGCTACACCTTC. This gives the protein CASILGQLTYGYTF.

On this clonotype: A much larger clone lies a single base off, so this may be a read error. The chain employs TRBV28 and TRBJ2-4, with a weak D call TRBD2 (6 bases). Germline V CDR1 and CDR2: MDHEN, SYDVKM. This CDR3 contains 12 residues. The CDR3 DNA sequence: TGTGTAACGGAGGGGAGCAAAAACATTCAGTACTTC. Translation: CVTEGSKNIQYF.

Ten or more counts support this clonotype. The chain links TRBV29-1 to TRBJ2-1; TRBD2 agrees at 14 bases. Germline V lookup: CDR1 SQVTM, CDR2 ANQGSEA. V lost 6 bases to trimming and J lost 8 bases; unmatched junction nucleotides: 12. This CDR3 spans 16 amino acids. Here the CDR3 DNA reads TGCAGCGTGGTTTCCGGGACTAGCGGGGGTCCGCATGAGCAGTTCTTC. It codes for CSVVSGTSGGPHEQFF.

The chain has TRBV7-8 and TRBJ2-7; D possibly corresponds to TRBD1 (6 bases). V lost 5 bases and J lost 0, with 11 bases in between. Germline V gives CDR1 SGHVS, CDR2 FQNEAQ. The CDR3 is made up of 14 amino acids. DNA of the CDR3: TGTGCCAGCAGCCCAGGGGTAGTCTCCTACGAGCAGTACTTC. The encoded protein is CASSPGVVSYEQYF.

This clonotype came up many times. The rearrangement links TRBV2 to TRBJ2-1; D remains ambiguous. The CDR3 totals 13 residues. Trimming took 7 bases from V and 7 from J, leaving 14 bases between them. Germline CDR1 is SNHLY and CDR2 is FYNNEI. CDR3: CASKAQIQNEQFF. CDR3 DNA: TGTGCCAGCAAGGCCCAGATCCAAAATGAGCAGTTCTTC. Full variable domain (outside the CDR3, taken from reference TRBV2 and TRBJ2-1): EPEVTQTPSHQVTQMGQEVILRCVPISNHLYFYWYRQILGQKVEFLVSFYNNEISEKSEIFDDQFSVERPDGSNFTLKIRSTKLEDSAMYFCASKAQIQNEQFFGPGTRLTVL.

This chain uses TRBV6-5 with TRBJ2-5, with a weak D call TRBD2 (5 bases). This CDR3 comprises 15 residues. Germline CDR1 is MNHEY and CDR2 is SVGAGI. V lost 8 bases to trimming and J lost 3 bases, with 19 bases between them. Here the CDR3 DNA reads TGTGCCAGCGGGCGGCGAGGGTTCCCTAAAGAGACCCAGTACTTC. Amino acid sequence: CASGRRGFPKETQYF.

This clonotype was seen ten or more times. This CDR3 reads CASSLVGGAGTEAFF. The CDR3 DNA reads TGTGCCAGCAGCTTAGTAGGGGGCGCCGGCACTGAAGCTTTCTTT. The rearrangement joins TRBV11-2 to TRBJ1-1, with 7 bases lining up with TRBD1. The length of the CDR3 is 15 residues. Germline V CDR1 and CDR2: SGHAT, FQNNGV. With V trimmed by 1 base and J by 4 bases, 6 bases remained unmatched.

The chain uses TRBV20-1 and TRBJ2-1; 9 bases agree with TRBD2. Losses at the gene ends were 0 bases for V and 8 bases for J; bases not matched to a gene: 5. The CDR3 runs to 14 residues. CDR1 DFQATT and CDR2 SNEGSKA come from the germline V gene (reference sequence). Written as DNA, the CDR3 is TGCAGTGCTAGAGAGCGGGGGGGCCAGGATGAGCAGTTCTTC. Its translation: CSARERGGQDEQFF.